This is a list of T cell receptor beta chains from one sample in a study of shared clonotypes between healthy human individuals. The data were produced by immunoSEQ multiplex PCR, yet TCRdb's version contains in-frame clones alone and is incomplete. The sample lists 400,000 to 500,000 clones, approximately 79% seen once, with around 12% in the top ten. Sequenced sample: PBMCs. These receptors all stem from a woman between 40 and 55 years old in good health. Some clones in this sample may be carry-over from other donors' samples. Each CDR3 is given with its conserved first and last residue. The order of the fields is J gene, V gene, clone size, D gene, CDR3 DNA, CDR3 protein. D genes are given only for firm matches. Expanded clones get a size class; other rows say once, few or many, or leave the size out.

TRBJ1-1 | TRBV10-3 | NA | NA | TGTGCCATCAGTGAATTGGCGGCGAACACTGAAGCTTTCTTT | CAISELAANTEAFF
TRBJ1-3 | TRBV7-8 | NA | TRBD1 | TGTGCCAGCAGCTCGGCGGGGCAGGGGGCTTGGGGAAACACCATATATTTT | CASSSAGQGAWGNTIYF
TRBJ2-7 | TRBV4-3 | few | NA | TGCGCCAGCAGCCAAGATCGGGGCCCCTCCCATGCCTACGAGCAGTACTTC | CASSQDRGPSHAYEQYF
TRBJ2-7 | TRBV18 | NA | TRBD2 | TGTGCCAGCTCACTAGAGATGGGACTAGCGGATTACGAGCAGTACTTC | CASSLEMGLADYEQYF
TRBJ2-1 | TRBV5-1 | few | TRBD1 | TGCGCCAGCAGCCAGGACAGGGTCCGCAGTGAGCAGTTCTTC | CASSQDRVRSEQFF
TRBJ1-1 | TRBV19 | NA | TRBD1 | TGTGCCAGTATCGGACAGGGGTTGGGAGCAACTGAAGCTTTCTTT | CASIGQGLGATEAFF
TRBJ2-7 | TRBV7-2 | once | NA | TGTGCCAGCAGCTTACCCCCCGGGAGCTACGAGCAGTACTTC | CASSLPPGSYEQYF
TRBJ1-2 | TRBV10-3 | NA | TRBD1 | TGTGCCATCAGTGATAAGGGGGACAGCCTCTATGGCTACACCTTC | CAISDKGDSLYGYTF
TRBJ2-5 | TRBV7-9 | NA | NA | TGTGCCAGCAGCTTAAAGGGTACCCAGTACTTC | CASSLKGTQYF
TRBJ2-1 | TRBV7-3 | few | NA | TGTGCCAGCAGCCCCCAGCCGATGTCCGATGAGCAGTTCTTC | CASSPQPMSDEQFF
TRBJ2-3 | TRBV10-2 | NA | NA | TGCGCCAGCAGTGTCGCGGAAACTAGCACAGATACGCAGTATTTT | CASSVAETSTDTQYF
TRBJ2-2 | TRBV4-2 | few | TRBD2 | TGTGCCAGCAGCCAATTGACTAGCGGTGGGGCCGGGGAGCTGTTTTTT | CASSQLTSGGAGELFF
TRBJ1-1 | TRBV18 | NA | NA | TGTGCCAGCTCACCATTAGCCGTAGGGCTCAACACTGAAGCTTTCTTT | CASSPLAVGLNTEAFF
TRBJ2-3 | TRBV25-1 | NA | NA | TGTGCCAGCAGCCACAGTGGATTAACAGATACGCAGTATTTT | CASSHSGLTDTQYF
TRBJ2-5 | TRBV27 | NA | NA | TGTGCCAGCAGTCTCCGTTCGGCCCAAGAGACCCAGTACTTC | CASSLRSAQETQYF
TRBJ1-5 | TRBV30 | few | NA | TGTGCCTGGAGCCGGGGGACCCCATCGTGGGGCAATCAGCCCCAGCATTTT | CAWSRGTPSWGNQPQHF
TRBJ2-2 | TRBV9 | NA | NA | TGTGCCAGCAGCGTAAATCGAGCCGGGGAGCTGTTTTTT | CASSVNRAGELFF